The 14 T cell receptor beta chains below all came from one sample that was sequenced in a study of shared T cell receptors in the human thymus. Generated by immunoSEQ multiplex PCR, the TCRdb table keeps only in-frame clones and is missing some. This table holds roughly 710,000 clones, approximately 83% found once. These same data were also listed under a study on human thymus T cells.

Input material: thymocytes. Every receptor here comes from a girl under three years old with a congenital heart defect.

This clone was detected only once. The CDR3 DNA reads as TGTGCCAGCAGCTGGACCCTCTCCAGCGGGGGGGCCGAAGATACGCAGTATTTT. It codes for CASSWTLSSGGAEDTQYF. This chain links TRBV5-5 with TRBJ2-3; 10 nucleotides agree with TRBD2. Germline V lookup: CDR1 SGHKS, CDR2 YYEKEE (reference sequence). V lost 3 bases and J lost 5; bases outside the gene matches: 15. This CDR3 is built from 18 residues. Together with reference TRBV5-5 and TRBJ2-3, the CDR3 gives the full variable domain: DAGVTQSPTHLIKTRGQQVTLRCSPISGHKSVSWYQQVLGQGPQFIFQYYEKEERGRGNFPDRFSARQFPNYSSELNVNALLLGDSALYLCASSWTLSSGGAEDTQYFGPGTRLTVL.

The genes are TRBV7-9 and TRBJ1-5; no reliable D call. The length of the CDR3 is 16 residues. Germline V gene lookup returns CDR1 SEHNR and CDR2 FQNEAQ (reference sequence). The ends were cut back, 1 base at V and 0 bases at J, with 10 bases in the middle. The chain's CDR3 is CASSLGRGDSNQPQHF. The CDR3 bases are TGTGCCAGCAGCTTAGGTCGAGGTGATAGCAATCAGCCCCAGCATTTT.

CDR3 protein: CASRRRGQGVGEQYF. For the CDR3, the DNA is TGTGCCAGCCGCCGACGTGGACAGGGGGTAGGCGAGCAGTACTTC. V and J are TRBV7-9 and TRBJ2-7; 10 nucleotides agree with TRBD1. The CDR3 runs to 15 residues. Germline values: CDR1 SEHNR, CDR2 FQNEAQ (reference sequence). J lost 6 bases, V lost 8 bases, and 13 bases had no gene match. Combining the CDR3 with reference TRBV7-9 and TRBJ2-7 gives the whole variable domain DTGVSQNPRHKITKRGQNVTFRCDPISEHNRLYWYRQTLGQGPEFLTYFQNEAQLEKSRLLSDRFSAERPKGSFSTLEIQRTEQGDSAMYLCASRRRGQGVGEQYFGPGTRLTVT.

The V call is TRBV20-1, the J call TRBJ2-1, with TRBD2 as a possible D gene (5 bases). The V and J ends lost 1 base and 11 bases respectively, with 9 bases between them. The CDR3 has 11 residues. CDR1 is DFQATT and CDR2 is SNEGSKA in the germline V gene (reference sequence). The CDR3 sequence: CSARGRGQQFF. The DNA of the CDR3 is TGCAGTGCTAGAGGACGGGGTCAGCAGTTCTTC.

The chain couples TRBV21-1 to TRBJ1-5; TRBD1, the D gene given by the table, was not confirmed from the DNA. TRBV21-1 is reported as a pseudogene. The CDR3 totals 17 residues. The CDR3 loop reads CASSENRTGTVSQPQHF. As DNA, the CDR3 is TGTGCCAGCAGCGAAAATAGGACAGGGACGGTGAGTCAGCCCCAGCATTTT.

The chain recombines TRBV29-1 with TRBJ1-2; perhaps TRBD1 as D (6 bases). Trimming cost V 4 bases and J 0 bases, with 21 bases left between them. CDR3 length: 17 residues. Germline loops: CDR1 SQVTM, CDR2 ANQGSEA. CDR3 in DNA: TGCAGCGTTGTGGTCAAAGGACAGCTTTACCCTAACTATGGCTACACCTTC. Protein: CSVVVKGQLYPNYGYTF.

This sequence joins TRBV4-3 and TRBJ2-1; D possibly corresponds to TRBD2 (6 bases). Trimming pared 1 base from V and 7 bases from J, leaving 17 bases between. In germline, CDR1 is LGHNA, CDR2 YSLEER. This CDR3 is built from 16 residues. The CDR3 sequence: CASSQGLRRGPNEQFF. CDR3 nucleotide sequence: TGCGCCAGCAGCCAAGGACTTCGGCGGGGCCCTAATGAGCAGTTCTTC.

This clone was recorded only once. This CDR3 reads CASSVDGVRGTGYTDTQYF. The CDR3 bases are TGTGCCAGCAGCGTAGATGGGGTCCGAGGGACAGGGTACACAGATACGCAGTATTTT. This rearrangement joins TRBV9 to TRBJ2-3; 9 bases are shared with TRBD1. The germline V gene encodes CDR1 SGDLS and CDR2 YYNGEE. CDR3 length equals 19 residues. The V segment lost 0 bases and the J segment 2 bases; nucleotides outside the gene matches: 13.

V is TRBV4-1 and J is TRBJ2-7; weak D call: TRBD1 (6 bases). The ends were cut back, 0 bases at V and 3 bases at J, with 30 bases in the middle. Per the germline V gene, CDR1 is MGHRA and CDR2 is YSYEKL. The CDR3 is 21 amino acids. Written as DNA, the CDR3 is TGCGCCAGCAGCCAAGATCGCCCGAGGACTGATGGACAGCCGGCCCTCTACGAGCAGTACTTC. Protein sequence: CASSQDRPRTDGQPALYEQYF.

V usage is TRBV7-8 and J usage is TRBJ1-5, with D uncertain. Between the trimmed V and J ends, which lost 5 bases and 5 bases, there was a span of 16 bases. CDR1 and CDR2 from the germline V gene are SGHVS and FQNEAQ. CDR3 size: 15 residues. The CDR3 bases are TGTGCCAGCAGCGTAAGGAGGGTCGCCTATCAGCCCCAGCATTTT. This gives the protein CASSVRRVAYQPQHF.

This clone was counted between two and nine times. The CDR3, as DNA: TGTGCCAGTACTCTAAACGCCGCCTCTGGAGACTACACCTTC. It is translated as CASTLNAASGDYTF. V is TRBV19 and J is TRBJ1-2; D ambiguous. Trimming cost V 7 bases and J 10 bases, with 22 bases left between them. The CDR3 runs 14 residues. CDR1 and CDR2 (germline): LNHDA, SQIVND (reference sequence).

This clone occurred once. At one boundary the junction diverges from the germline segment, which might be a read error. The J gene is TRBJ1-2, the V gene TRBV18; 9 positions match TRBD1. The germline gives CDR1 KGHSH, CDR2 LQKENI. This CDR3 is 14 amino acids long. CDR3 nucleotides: TGTGCCAGCTCACCACCGGATAAACAGGGGGCAAGGAGCTTC. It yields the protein CASSPPDKQGARSF.

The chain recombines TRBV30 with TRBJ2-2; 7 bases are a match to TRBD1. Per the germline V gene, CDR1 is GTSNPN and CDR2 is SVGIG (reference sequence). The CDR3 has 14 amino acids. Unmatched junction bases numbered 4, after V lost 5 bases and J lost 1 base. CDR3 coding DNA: TGTGCCTGGTCGAGGACAGGGAACACCGGGGAGCTGTTTTTT. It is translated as CAWSRTGNTGELFF.

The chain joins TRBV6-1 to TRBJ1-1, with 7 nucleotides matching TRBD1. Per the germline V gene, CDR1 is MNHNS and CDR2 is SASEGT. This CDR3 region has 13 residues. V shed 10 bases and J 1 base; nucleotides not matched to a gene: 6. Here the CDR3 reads CATQQGPNTEAFF. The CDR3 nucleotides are TGTGCCACCCAACAGGGGCCGAACACTGAAGCTTTCTTT.